Listed here are 5 T cell receptor beta chains from one sample, sequenced in a study of cytomegalovirus exposure and HLA in healthy donors. Both 60 Vbeta primers and 13 Jbeta primers went into the PCR. Method: immunoSEQ multiplex PCR; TCRdb's copy keeps in-frame clones and lacks some. The sample consists of some 150,000 clones, under 90% of them appearing once. The sample was PBMCs. The receptor set was obtained from a man aged 25-45 years in good health and CMV-seronegative.

This chain joins TRBV9 and TRBJ1-4, with TRBD1 matching 7 bases. Germline CDR1 SGDLS, CDR2 YYNGEE. CDR3 length equals 14 residues. The J segment lost 8 bases and the V segment lost 2 bases, leaving 6 bases of the junction unmatched. The CDR3 protein is CASSVGQVSEKLFF. The CDR3 coding sequence is TGTGCCAGCAGCGTCGGACAGGTCAGCGAAAAACTGTTTTTT. Filled out from reference TRBV9 and TRBJ1-4, the complete variable domain reads DSGVTQTPKHLITATGQRVTLRCSPRSGDLSVYWYQQSLDQGLQFLIQYYNGEERAKGNILERFSAQQFPDLHSELNLSSLELGDSALYFCASSVGQVSEKLFFGSGTQLSVL.

The chain carries TRBV7-8 and TRBJ1-2; 7 bases agree with TRBD1. Trimming at V came to 2 bases and at J to 8 bases, leaving 11 bases not matched to a gene. Germline V gene lookup returns CDR1 SGHVS and CDR2 FQNEAQ. The CDR3 extends over 15 amino acids. The CDR3 here is CASSLRQGWTGGYTF. In nucleotides, the CDR3 is TGTGCCAGCAGCTTACGACAGGGATGGACTGGGGGCTACACCTTC.

This chain's CDR3 is CASSFSGGAFGELFF. CDR3 in DNA: TGTGCCAGCAGTTTTAGCGGGGGGGCCTTCGGGGAGCTGTTTTTT. The V call is TRBV27, the J call TRBJ2-2; 11 bases agree with TRBD2. Germline values: CDR1 MNHEY, CDR2 SMNVEV (reference sequence). The CDR3 sequence is 15 residues long. The ends lost 3 bases at V and 7 bases at J; junction bases unmatched: 4.

This sequence joins TRBV30 and TRBJ2-1, with D possibly being TRBD1 (5 bases). V dropped 3 bases and J dropped 0 bases, with 18 bases sitting between them. The CDR3 covers 17 residues. Germline values: CDR1 GTSNPN, CDR2 SVGIG (reference sequence). CDR3 sequence reads: CAWRGFPGASSYNEQFF. DNA of the CDR3: TGTGCCTGGAGGGGCTTCCCTGGGGCTAGCTCCTACAATGAGCAGTTCTTC.

V is TRBV18 and J is TRBJ2-5; D gene uncertain. The CDR3 totals 14 residues. Looked up from germline, CDR1 is KGHSH and CDR2 is LQKENI. V shed 10 bases and J shed 5 bases, with 20 bases lying between them. As DNA, the CDR3 is TGTGCCACTAATACTCAATCCTACGCGGAGACCCAGTACTTC. Its protein product is CATNTQSYAETQYF.